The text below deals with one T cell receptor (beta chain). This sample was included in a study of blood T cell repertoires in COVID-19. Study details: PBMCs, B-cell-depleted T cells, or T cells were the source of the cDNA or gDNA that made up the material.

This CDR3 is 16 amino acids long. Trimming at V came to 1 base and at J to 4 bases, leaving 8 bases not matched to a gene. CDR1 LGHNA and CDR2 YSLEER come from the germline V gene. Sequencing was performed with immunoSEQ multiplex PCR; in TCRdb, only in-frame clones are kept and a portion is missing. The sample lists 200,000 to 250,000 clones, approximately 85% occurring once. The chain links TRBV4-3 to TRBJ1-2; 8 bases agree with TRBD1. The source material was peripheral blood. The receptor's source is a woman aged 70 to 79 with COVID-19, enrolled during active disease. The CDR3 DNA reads TGCGCCAGCAGCCAAGTTCGGGACAGGCATTTCTATGGCTACACCTTC. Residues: CASSQVRDRHFYGYTF.